One and the same sample provided the 26 T cell receptor beta chains below, sequenced in a study of T cells in Graves' hyperthyroidism and ophthalmopathy. Template material for amplifying TCR beta CDR3 regions consisted of RNA transcripts. In the first-round RT-PCR of the TCR CDR3, the HTBI primer set was used. TCRdb passed the multiplex PCR reads through MiXCR, listing each CDR3 protein once. The repertoire consists of fewer than 550,000 distinct CDR3 sequences, with approximately 14% occurring once and the leading ten covering roughly 14%. Sequenced: blood. Receptors were obtained from a young woman with Graves' hyperthyroidism.

On this clonotype itself: The junction does not match germline at one end; this may be a read error. The rearrangement joins TRBV7-9 to TRBJ2-7; D call uncertain. Germline V gene data show CDR1 as SEHNR and CDR2 as FQNEAQ (reference sequence). The CDR3 runs to 13 residues. CDR3 sequence: CASSLALGYAQYF. The CDR3 DNA sequence: TGTGCCAGCAGCTTAGCTTTAGGTTACGCGCAGTACTTC. The full variable domain, its missing parts supplied by reference TRBV7-9 and TRBJ2-7, is DTGVSQNPRHKITKRGQNVTFRCDPISEHNRLYWYRQTLGQGPEFLTYFQNEAQLEKSRLLSDRFSAERPKGSFSTLEIQRTEQGDSAMYLCASSLALGYAQYFGPGTRLTVT.

At least ten counts were recorded for this clonotype. V usage is TRBV6-2 or TRBV6-3 and J usage is TRBJ2-7, with D possibly TRBD2 on 6 matching bases. This CDR3 region has 17 residues. Deletions cut 5 bases from V and 0 bases from J, with 20 bases between. In germline, CDR1 is MNHEY, CDR2 SVGEGT. The CDR3 bases are TGTGCCAGCAGTCGAGCTAACCGGGACTGGCTCTCCTACGAGCAGTACTTC. Encoded protein: CASSRANRDWLSYEQYF.

This clonotype was seen ten or more times. The chain is built from TRBV5-5 and TRBJ2-3, with a weak D call TRBD1 (6 bases). The germline V gene has CDR1 SGHKS and CDR2 YYEKEE (reference sequence). This CDR3 is built from 17 residues. Trimming shortened V by 0 bases and J by 2 bases, and 16 bases separated the two germline ends. CDR3: CASSLVRGYGLTDTQYF. The CDR3 region has the DNA TGTGCCAGCAGCTTGGTCAGGGGTTACGGCCTCACAGATACGCAGTATTTT.

The J gene is TRBJ2-1, the V gene TRBV18; D is undetermined. The germline V gene encodes CDR1 KGHSH and CDR2 LQKENI. The CDR3 has 15 amino acids. V was pared by 6 bases and J by 6 bases, with 18 bases between. CDR3 in DNA: TGTGCCAGCTCCCTCGACATCCCCGTAGGCAATGAGCAGTTCTTC. It codes for CASSLDIPVGNEQFF.

This clonotype has ten or more counts. This rearrangement joins TRBV5-1 to TRBJ1-1; 9 bases match TRBD1. V gave up 0 bases and J gave up 10 bases; unmatched junction bases: 4. Looked up from germline, CDR1 is SGHRS and CDR2 is YFSETQ. The CDR3 consists of 13 residues. The CDR3 region has the DNA TGCGCCAGCAGCTTGGAACAGGGGGCCGGAGCTTTCTTT. Translation: CASSLEQGAGAFF.

Ten or more counts support this clonotype. This sequence joins TRBV12-3 or TRBV12-4 and TRBJ2-7; 9 positions match TRBD1. The CDR3 totals 15 residues. J was trimmed by 3 bases and V by 2 bases; bases with no gene match: 5. CDR3 protein: CASSLTSGQGYEQYF. DNA for the CDR3: TGTGCCAGCAGTTTAACGTCGGGACAGGGCTACGAGCAGTACTTC.

This clonotype was seen ten or more times. The chain links TRBV5-1 to TRBJ2-1; possibly TRBD1 or TRBD2 for D (5 bases each). This CDR3 is built from 16 residues. Trimming left V 4 bases short and J 1 base short, with 15 bases between. The germline V gene has CDR1 SGHRS and CDR2 YFSETQ. The CDR3 loop is CASSPTRGDSYNEQFF. CDR3 sequence (DNA): TGCGCCAGCAGCCCGACGAGGGGCGATTCCTACAATGAGCAGTTCTTC.

The V gene is TRBV5-6, the J gene TRBJ1-6; D ambiguous. The germline gives CDR1 SGHDT, CDR2 YYEEEE. The CDR3 consists of 14 residues. V lost 2 bases, J lost 5 bases, and 8 bases lay in between. The CDR3 sequence is CASSFGHNNSPLHF. CDR3 nucleotide sequence: TGTGCCAGCAGCTTTGGGCACAATAATTCACCCCTCCACTTT.

V gene TRBV14 combines with J gene TRBJ1-3; D is unclear. The CDR3 length is 15 residues. Trimming left V 4 bases short and J 0 bases short, with 10 bases between. The germline V gene has CDR1 SGHDN and CDR2 FVKESK. The CDR3 spells CASSPLSSSGNTIYF. The CDR3 DNA is TGTGCCAGCAGCCCTCTCTCGAGCTCTGGAAACACCATATATTTT.

The V call is TRBV6-1, the J call TRBJ1-1; possibly TRBD1 for D (5 bases). The CDR3 sequence is 16 residues long. Looked up from germline, CDR1 is MNHNS and CDR2 is SASEGT. V was pared by 5 bases and J by 5 bases, with 21 bases between. The CDR3: CASSSPSRGGYTEAFF. CDR3 DNA: TGTGCCAGCAGTTCCCCCAGCCGGGGGGGTTATACTGAAGCTTTCTTT.

This clonotype showed up many times. The chain has TRBV28 and TRBJ2-7, with a tentative D call TRBD1 (6 bases). Germline loops: CDR1 MDHEN, CDR2 SYDVKM. This CDR3 comprises 15 residues. V was trimmed by 4 bases and J by 3 bases, leaving 16 bases between them. The CDR3 bases are TGTGCCAGCAGTTCAGACAGGACGCCGAACTACGAGCAGTACTTC. Amino acids: CASSSDRTPNYEQYF.

Many counts were recorded for this clonotype. The chain links TRBV11-1 to TRBJ1-1; 8 nucleotides line up with TRBD1. The CDR3 runs 13 residues. V shed 7 bases and J 4 bases; nucleotides not matched to a gene: 5. Germline V lookup: CDR1 SGHAT, CDR2 FQDESV (reference sequence). CDR3 DNA: TGTGCCAGCACAGGGGGCGGGCTCACTGAAGCTTTCTTT. Translated, it gives CASTGGGLTEAFF.

This clonotype was counted ten times or more. V usage is TRBV5-1 and J usage is TRBJ1-6, with D tentatively TRBD1 (5 bases). The CDR3 is 15 residues long. The V end lost 4 bases, the J end lost 8 bases, and 16 bases lay between the germline ends. From germline, CDR1 is SGHRS and CDR2 YFSETQ. The CDR3, as DNA: TGCGCCAGCAGCGAACAGGTCCAGGATCATTCACCCCTCCACTTT. Its protein is CASSEQVQDHSPLHF.

This clonotype was seen ten or more times. The chain combines TRBV11-3 with TRBJ2-3; 7 nucleotides match TRBD2. Unmatched junction bases numbered 17, after V lost 3 bases and J lost 2 bases. The CDR3 loop spans 19 amino acids. Germline CDR1 and CDR2: SGHNT and YENEEA. Written as DNA, the CDR3 is TGTGCCAGCAGCTTGGGTCGCCTTGGTCGCGGGGGATACACAGATACGCAGTATTTT. It codes for CASSLGRLGRGGYTDTQYF.

This rearrangement joins TRBV5-1 to TRBJ2-5; 9 nucleotides agree with TRBD2. Looked up from germline, CDR1 is SGHRS and CDR2 is YFSETQ. The CDR3 extends over 19 amino acids. V shed 4 bases, J shed 11 bases, and the junction held 27 bases outside the gene matches. For the CDR3, the DNA is TGCGCCAGCAGCGGTAGGACTAGCGCGCCATATCACGTACTTTCGGTACAGTACTTC. This sequence encodes CASSGRTSAPYHVLSVQYF. Supplemented by reference TRBV5-1 and TRBJ2-5, the full variable domain reads KAGVTQTPRYLIKTRGQQVTLSCSPISGHRSVSWYQQTPGQGLQFLFEYFSETQRNKGNFPGRFSGRQFSNSRSEMNVSTLELGDSALYLCASSGRTSAPYHVLSVQYFGPGTRLLVL.

This clonotype was observed a few times. V usage is TRBV24-1 and J usage is TRBJ2-2; weak D call: TRBD1 (5 bases). V was clipped by 5 bases and J by 3 bases, with 15 bases between them. This CDR3 spans 16 amino acids. From germline, CDR1 is KGHDR and CDR2 SFDVKD. The CDR3: CATSVFGARHTGELFF. The CDR3, as DNA: TGTGCCACCAGTGTCTTTGGGGCCAGACACACCGGGGAGCTGTTTTTT.

V gene TRBV20-1 combines with J gene TRBJ2-7; TRBD2 aligns across 8 bases. This CDR3 has 14 amino acids. Germline V lookup: CDR1 DFQATT, CDR2 SNEGSKA (reference sequence). V lost 3 bases, J lost 2 bases, and 6 bases stayed unmatched. As DNA, the CDR3 is TGCAGTGCTAGGACGGGGGGGCCTCCCTACGAGCAGTACTTC. Residues: CSARTGGPPYEQYF.

In this sample, this clonotype turned up many times. V and J are TRBV7-2 and TRBJ2-5; 10 nucleotides agree with TRBD1. Trimming removed 6 bases from V and 9 bases from J; junction bases left unmatched: 19. Germline V lookup: CDR1 SGHTA, CDR2 FQGNSA. CDR3 length: 17 residues. For the CDR3, the DNA is TGTGCCAGCAGGATTTACCGGGACAGGGGTCTCCGTTCGGCCCAGTACTTC. It is translated as CASRIYRDRGLRSAQYF.

This clonotype was seen more than once but under ten times. The chain is built from TRBV2 and TRBJ2-7, with 10 bases fitting TRBD1. This CDR3 contains 15 residues. Germline loops: CDR1 SNHLY, CDR2 FYNNEI. V dropped 6 bases and J dropped 0; count of bases not matched to a gene: 5. The CDR3 spells CASRPGQGNSYEQYF. CDR3 bases: TGTGCCAGCAGACCGGGACAGGGGAACTCCTACGAGCAGTACTTC.

Remarks on this clonotype: The junction differs from germline at one of its ends, possibly a read error. V usage is TRBV7-7 and J usage is TRBJ2-5, with D hard to call. Germline CDR1 reads SSHAT; CDR2 reads FNYEAQ (reference sequence). This CDR3 contains 13 residues. The CDR3 nucleotides are TGTGCTAGCAGCAACCAAAAAGGAGAGACCCAGTACTTC. Its protein product is CASSNQKGETQYF. The full variable domain, completed using reference TRBV7-7 and TRBJ2-5, is GAGVSQSPRYKVTKRGQDVTLRCDPISSHATLYWYQQALGQGPEFLTYFNYEAQPDKSGLPSDRFSAERPEGSISTLTIQRTEQRDSAMYRCASSNQKGETQYFGPGTRLLVL.

This clonotype was seen repeatedly, ten times or more. V usage is TRBV2 and J usage is TRBJ1-5; 10 bases map to TRBD1. Germline CDR1 and CDR2: SNHLY and FYNNEI. The CDR3 is 15 amino acids. The V gene end was trimmed by 7 bases and the J gene end by 1 base; junction bases not matched to a gene: 4. In nucleotides, the CDR3 is TGTGCCAGCACGACAGGGGGCAACAGCAATCAGCCCCAGCATTTT. Residues: CASTTGGNSNQPQHF.

This clonotype has a count of ten or more. V gene TRBV28 combines with J gene TRBJ2-7; 7 bases map to TRBD2. CDR3 length: 15 amino acids. The V gene's germline CDR1 is MDHEN and CDR2 SYDVKM. The junction had 9 bases not matched to a gene; V was cut back by 5 bases and J by 2 bases. The CDR3 sequence is CASSPLAEGTYEQYF. The CDR3 bases are TGTGCCAGCAGTCCCCTAGCGGAAGGCACCTACGAGCAGTACTTC. Together with reference TRBV28 and TRBJ2-7, the CDR3 gives the full variable domain: DVKVTQSSRYLVKRTGEKVFLECVQDMDHENMFWYRQDPGLGLRLIYFSYDVKMKEKGDIPEGYSVSREKKERFSLILESASTNQTSMYLCASSPLAEGTYEQYFGPGTRLTVT.

In this sample, this clonotype turned up many times. This rearrangement joins TRBV2 to TRBJ2-1; 12 nucleotides line up with TRBD2. V was pared by 6 bases and J by 6 bases, with 6 bases of the junction left unmatched. Germline loops: CDR1 SNHLY, CDR2 FYNNEI. The CDR3 extends over 15 amino acids. The DNA of the CDR3 is TGTGCCAGCAGCAAACTAGCGGGGGGTCCCAATGAGCAGTTCTTC. Protein product: CASSKLAGGPNEQFF.

The chain couples TRBV29-1 to TRBJ2-1; 7 bases line up with TRBD1. The CDR3 sequence is 14 residues long. Germline V lookup: CDR1 SQVTM, CDR2 ANQGSEA. V was clipped by 6 bases and J by 7 bases; unmatched bases: 12. This CDR3 is CSVGKRQGWNEQFF. The CDR3 DNA reads TGCAGCGTCGGAAAAAGACAGGGATGGAATGAGCAGTTCTTC.

This clonotype was counted ten times or more. The J gene is TRBJ2-5, the V gene TRBV11-2, with 7 bases lining up with TRBD1. V dropped 1 base and J dropped 2; count of bases not matched to a gene: 7. The CDR3 has 16 amino acids. CDR1 and CDR2 from the germline V gene are SGHAT and FQNNGV. CDR3 residues: CASSLVVGQPQETQYF. CDR3 coding DNA: TGTGCCAGCAGCTTAGTCGTGGGACAGCCGCAAGAGACCCAGTACTTC.

This clonotype was seen more than once but under ten times. This chain uses TRBV6-1 with TRBJ2-2, with D possibly TRBD2 on 6 matching bases. The CDR3 has 17 residues. Trimming pared 2 bases from V and 0 bases from J, leaving 13 bases between. The germline gives CDR1 MNHNS, CDR2 SASEGT. The CDR3 coding sequence is TGTGCCAGCAGTGAACAGGGACTCACTACGAACACCGGGGAGCTGTTTTTT. It codes for CASSEQGLTTNTGELFF.